This TCR beta chain was sequenced for a study of cytomegalovirus exposure and HLA in healthy donors. General study points: A later analysis showed that HLA-associated TCR beta chains had undergone more clonal expansion than equally common others.

Use of 60 Vbeta and 13 Jbeta primers characterized the PCR. Measured with immunoSEQ multiplex PCR; TCRdb has only the in-frame clones, and not every one. Among about 130,000 clones listed, about 8.5% were seen once. This CDR3 has 14 residues. Germline lookup yields CDR1 MNHNS and CDR2 SASEGT. Trimming shortened V by 1 base and J by 3 bases, and 10 bases separated the two germline ends. This clone was seen only a few times. Its antigen is still unknown. The chain links TRBV6-1 to TRBJ2-7; D perhaps matches TRBD1 (5 bases). The sequenced sample consisted of PBMCs. The clonotype comes from a man aged 40-49 years in good health and CMV-seronegative. As DNA, the CDR3 is TGTGCCAGCAGTGAAGGACAGCCAAACTACGAGCAGTACTTC. Translated, it gives CASSEGQPNYEQYF.